This entry describes one T cell receptor beta chain. The data stem from a study of blood T cell repertoires in COVID-19. At the level of the study: The cDNA or gDNA used as material had been derived from T cells, B-cell-depleted T cells, or PBMCs.

The CDR3 spans 13 residues. Unmatched junction bases numbered 6, after V lost 0 bases and J lost 15 bases. From germline, CDR1 is WNHNN and CDR2 SYGVQD (reference sequence). Clones were read by immunoSEQ multiplex PCR, and TCRdb kept only the in-frame ones, dropping some. The data show 300,000 to 350,000 clones, approximately 90% seen once. Input material: peripheral blood. This TCR derives from a man aged 18-30 years with active or convalescent COVID-19. The rearrangement links TRBV10-1 to TRBJ2-1; 9 bases line up with TRBD2. CDR3 in DNA: TGCGCCAGCAGTGAGTCATTAGCGGGGGCTCTGTTCTTC. Its translation: CASSESLAGALFF.